One sample yielded the 30 T cell receptor beta chains listed below, sequenced in a study of shared clonotypes between healthy human individuals (TCRdb year 2020). Library preparation was by the immunoSEQ multiplex PCR assay. TCRdb re-hosts the immuneACCESS table, in-frame sequences only. Its copies lack some clones; in the studies checked, an unresolved V gene accounts for under half of them, and the cause for the rest is not known. Across this sample there are around 100,000 clones, with approximately 70% seen only once. About 24% of the sample is in the top ten clones. Sequenced material: memory CD8+ T cells sorted from blood. The label giving this sample's cell subset or site can be read as: CD45RO+ cells pooled with CCR7-negative TemRA cells. These receptors were taken from a young woman in good health.

This clone was seen only a few times. The chain couples TRBV11-2 to TRBJ2-7, with TRBD2 identical over 13 bases. CDR1 SGHAT and CDR2 FQNNGV come from the germline V gene. The CDR3 length is 17 residues. V gave up 5 bases and J gave up 2 bases; unmatched junction bases: 9. The CDR3 DNA is TGTGCCAGCAGCCCATTGACTAGCGGGAGGCGAGCCTACGAGCAGTACTTC. This codes for CASSPLTSGRRAYEQYF.

The chain joins TRBV19 to TRBJ2-1; TRBD1 or TRBD2 may be the D gene (5 bases each). CDR1 and CDR2 (germline): LNHDA, SQIVND (reference sequence). The CDR3 runs 15 residues. V gave up 1 base and J gave up 6 bases, with 13 bases separating them. The CDR3 DNA sequence: TGTGCCAGTAGTATAGGGGCAGGGAGTTTCAATGAGCAGTTCTTC. Its translation is CASSIGAGSFNEQFF.

This clone occurred a few times. The chain couples TRBV6-1 to TRBJ2-7; D may be TRBD2 (5 bases). Per germline, CDR1 MNHNS and CDR2 SASEGT. The CDR3 has 15 residues. V shed 0 bases and J shed 0 bases, with 9 bases lying between them. The chain's CDR3 is CASSEASGSSYEQYF. The CDR3 DNA reads TGTGCCAGCAGTGAAGCCAGCGGTAGCTCCTACGAGCAGTACTTC.

This rearrangement joins TRBV11-2 to TRBJ2-7, with D maybe TRBD1 (7 bases). This CDR3 is built from 16 residues. Trimming shortened V by 2 bases and J by 6 bases, and 20 bases separated the two germline ends. Germline V gene data show CDR1 as SGHAT and CDR2 as FQNNGV. This chain's CDR3 is CASSLILRTGGLEQYF. Here the CDR3 DNA reads TGTGCCAGCAGCTTAATCCTCAGGACAGGAGGGCTCGAGCAGTACTTC.

V is TRBV30 and J is TRBJ1-5; D unclear. This CDR3 has 13 amino acids. CDR1 GTSNPN and CDR2 SVGIG come from the germline V gene (reference sequence). The V end was cut by 2 bases, the J end by 0 bases, with 5 bases between. The CDR3 sequence: CAWSWGSNQPQHF. The CDR3, as DNA: TGTGCCTGGAGTTGGGGTAGCAATCAGCCCCAGCATTTT.

This rearrangement joins TRBV14 to TRBJ1-2; the match to TRBD1 covers 7 bases. V gave up 1 base and J gave up 6 bases; unmatched junction bases: 8. The germline CDR1 and CDR2 sequences are SGHDN and FVKESK. The CDR3 totals 15 residues. This CDR3 is CASSQVPGGGNGYTF. The CDR3 DNA follows: TGTGCCAGCAGCCAAGTCCCGGGAGGGGGCAATGGCTACACCTTC.

V gene TRBV5-1 combines with J gene TRBJ2-1; 11 bases match TRBD2. The junction had 3 bases not matched to a gene; V was cut back by 4 bases and J by 6 bases. The V gene's germline CDR1 is SGHRS and CDR2 YFSETQ. This CDR3 spans 14 amino acids. The CDR3 sequence: CASSPGTSGNEQFF. CDR3 sequence (DNA): TGCGCCAGCAGCCCCGGGACTAGCGGCAATGAGCAGTTCTTC.

The chain combines TRBV5-1 with TRBJ2-1; 9 nucleotides match TRBD2. Germline V gene data show CDR1 as SGHRS and CDR2 as YFSETQ. V trimming: 0 bases; J trimming: 4 bases; junction bases outside the gene matches: 2. The CDR3 spans 15 residues. CDR3 in amino acids: CASSLASGVYNEQFF. As DNA, the CDR3 is TGCGCCAGCAGCTTGGCTAGCGGGGTGTACAATGAGCAGTTCTTC.

The rearrangement uses TRBV18 and TRBJ1-5; the match to TRBD1 covers 7 bases. Looked up from germline, CDR1 is KGHSH and CDR2 is LQKENI. V was clipped by 6 bases and J by 7 bases; unmatched bases: 9. The CDR3 sequence is 14 residues long. The CDR3 DNA reads as TGTGCCAGCTCTCAAGACAGGGTTCGACAGCCCCAGCATTTT. It specifies CASSQDRVRQPQHF.

The gene calls are TRBV25-1 and TRBJ2-1; D ambiguous. Germline values: CDR1 MGHDK, CDR2 SYGVNS. Trimming removed 4 bases from V and 5 bases from J, with 9 bases in between. The CDR3 length is 13 residues. The CDR3 sequence is CASSGRTDNEQFF. CDR3 coding DNA: TGTGCCAGCAGTGGACGGACCGACAATGAGCAGTTCTTC. Full variable domain (remainder filled in from reference TRBV25-1 and TRBJ2-1): EADIYQTPRYLVIGTGKKITLECSQTMGHDKMYWYQQDPGMELHLIHYSYGVNSTEKGDLSSESTVSRIRTEHFPLTLESARPSHTSQYLCASSGRTDNEQFFGPGTRLTVL.

This clone was seen at least ten times. The V and J genes are TRBV5-1 and TRBJ2-1; a possible D gene is TRBD1 (5 bases). V was trimmed by 0 bases and J by 10 bases, leaving 17 bases between them. Germline assignment: CDR1 SGHRS and CDR2 YFSETQ. CDR3 size: 15 residues. The DNA of the CDR3 is TGCGCCAGCAGCTTGGAAGGGGCTACCTCAGGCGAGCAGTTCTTC. This translates into CASSLEGATSGEQFF. Together with reference TRBV5-1 and TRBJ2-1, the CDR3 gives the full variable domain: KAGVTQTPRYLIKTRGQQVTLSCSPISGHRSVSWYQQTPGQGLQFLFEYFSETQRNKGNFPGRFSGRQFSNSRSEMNVSTLELGDSALYLCASSLEGATSGEQFFGPGTRLTVL.

DNA of the CDR3: TGTGCCACCAGCAGGGACAGGGGGGATGAAAAACTGTTTTTT. Translating it yields CATSRDRGDEKLFF. The V and J genes are TRBV15 and TRBJ1-4, with TRBD1 matching 10 bases. The trim removed 3 bases at V and 6 bases at J, leaving 1 base unmatched. Germline-derived CDR1 and CDR2 are LNHNV and YYDKDF (reference sequence). CDR3 length: 14 residues.

The chain combines TRBV21-1 with TRBJ2-5; the table's TRBD1 call for D was not verified on the DNA. TRBV21-1 is a pseudogene segment. This CDR3 is 16 amino acids long. CDR3 DNA sequence: TGTGCCAGCAGCAATCCCAGGGGGCTTGGACAAGAGACCCAGTACTTC. Its translation: CASSNPRGLGQETQYF.

The rearrangement joins TRBV6-1 to TRBJ1-5; 7 bases match TRBD1. The V gene's germline CDR1 is MNHNS and CDR2 SASEGT. The J segment lost 6 bases and the V segment lost 1 base, leaving 6 bases of the junction unmatched. The CDR3 sequence is 15 residues long. The CDR3 is CASSEGQGSSQPQHF. The DNA of the CDR3 is TGTGCCAGCAGTGAAGGACAGGGCTCTAGTCAGCCCCAGCATTTT.

CDR3 region: CASTPPRAYPSNQPQHF. CDR3 coding DNA: TGTGCCAGCACCCCGCCGAGAGCTTACCCTAGCAATCAGCCCCAGCATTTT. V is TRBV28 and J is TRBJ1-5; D not certain. V lost 7 bases to trimming and J lost 0 bases, with 19 bases between them. The CDR3 contains 17 residues. Germline loops: CDR1 MDHEN, CDR2 SYDVKM.

V and J are TRBV30 and TRBJ2-7, with 9 bases aligning to TRBD1. The trim removed 3 bases at V and 2 bases at J, leaving 8 bases unmatched. The length of the CDR3 is 15 residues. Germline loops: CDR1 GTSNPN, CDR2 SVGIG (reference sequence). CDR3 nucleotides: TGTGCCTGGAGGAACCGGGACAGGGCCACCTACGAGCAGTACTTC. Protein sequence: CAWRNRDRATYEQYF.

V and J are TRBV7-9 and TRBJ2-3, with D perhaps matching TRBD1 (5 bases). Germline CDR1 is SEHNR and CDR2 is FQNEAQ (reference sequence). Trimming took 6 bases from V and 4 from J, leaving 14 bases between them. The CDR3 spans 14 residues. CDR3 loop: CASRPAGNPDTQYF. In DNA form, the CDR3 reads TGTGCCAGCAGACCCGCAGGGAACCCAGATACGCAGTATTTT.

The V gene is TRBV7-8, the J gene TRBJ2-1, with D perhaps matching TRBD2 (7 bases). This CDR3 is built from 19 residues. Germline lookup yields CDR1 SGHVS and CDR2 FQNEAQ. V was trimmed by 1 base and J by 2 bases, leaving 21 bases between them. The CDR3 here is CASSLEPHVGGPPYNEQFF. The CDR3 nucleotides read TGTGCCAGCAGCTTAGAGCCCCACGTCGGGGGGCCCCCCTACAATGAGCAGTTCTTC.

This chain connects TRBV5-5 to TRBJ2-1, with D unclear. The V gene's germline CDR1 is SGHKS and CDR2 YYEKEE (reference sequence). CDR3 size: 15 residues. V lost 0 bases, J lost 2 bases, and 9 bases lay in between. The CDR3 bases are TGTGCCAGCAGCTTGGGACGGATTACCTACAATGAGCAGTTCTTC. Amino acid sequence: CASSLGRITYNEQFF.

This clone was detected once. The chain combines TRBV28 with TRBJ2-5; 7 positions agree with TRBD2. Germline V lookup: CDR1 MDHEN, CDR2 SYDVKM. Losses at the gene ends were 4 bases for V and 5 bases for J; bases not matched to a gene: 13. The CDR3 is 16 residues long. The CDR3 nucleotides read TGTGCCAGCAGTTGCGAGTGGAGCGGGAAAATGGAGACCCAGTACTTC. This sequence encodes CASSCEWSGKMETQYF.

This clone was seen just once. Other nucleotide sequences in the sample specify the same CDR3. V is TRBV6-5 and J is TRBJ1-1, with D tentatively TRBD1 (6 bases). CDR1 and CDR2 (germline): MNHEY, SVGAGI. The CDR3 is made up of 14 amino acids. V was pared by 3 bases and J by 1 base, with 9 bases between. The CDR3 nucleotides read TGTGCCAGCAGTTATGGGGGGCAGAACACTGAAGCTTTCTTT. Translation: CASSYGGQNTEAFF.

The chain has TRBV19 and TRBJ2-2; no clear D gene. V lost 6 bases and J lost 0, with 17 bases in between. The CDR3 extends over 17 amino acids. The germline V gene has CDR1 LNHDA and CDR2 SQIVND (reference sequence). CDR3 protein: CASSKYRSLTNTGELFF. The CDR3 DNA follows: TGTGCCAGTAGCAAATATAGGTCACTAACGAACACCGGGGAGCTGTTTTTT.

The J gene is TRBJ2-3, the V gene TRBV27; 7 bases match TRBD2. In germline, CDR1 is MNHEY, CDR2 SMNVEV (reference sequence). V lost 2 bases, J lost 5 bases, and 4 bases stayed unmatched. This CDR3 is built from 14 residues. The CDR3 protein is CASSLTSDRDTQYF. CDR3 sequence (DNA): TGTGCCAGCAGTTTAACTAGCGATCGAGATACGCAGTATTTT.

The chain joins TRBV6-6 to TRBJ2-7, with D possibly called TRBD1 or TRBD2 (5 bases each). V shed 8 bases and J shed 3 bases, with 11 bases lying between them. Germline CDR1 reads MNHNY; CDR2 reads SVGAGI (reference sequence). The CDR3 runs to 12 residues. The CDR3 DNA reads TGTGCCAGCGGTGGGGGTAACTACGAGCAGTACTTC. Residues: CASGGGNYEQYF.

The chain couples TRBV9 to TRBJ2-7; D is unresolved. Trimming took off 1 base at V and 3 bases at J, with 5 bases between the two ends. The CDR3 runs 12 residues. Germline values: CDR1 SGDLS, CDR2 YYNGEE. The chain's CDR3 is CASSVNSYEQYF. The CDR3 region has the DNA TGTGCCAGCAGCGTAAACAGCTACGAGCAGTACTTC.

V usage is TRBV6-4 and J usage is TRBJ2-3; perhaps TRBD1 as D (6 bases). Germline assignment: CDR1 MRHNA and CDR2 SNTAGT. This CDR3 contains 15 residues. V lost 3 bases and J lost 4, with 14 bases in between. The CDR3, as DNA: TGTGCCAGCAGTGAGTTTTTACAGGGATCAGATACGCAGTATTTT. Its protein is CASSEFLQGSDTQYF.

The chain links TRBV25-1 to TRBJ2-3; TRBD1 matches at 9 bases. There are 17 residues in the CDR3. Trimming removed 10 bases from V and 2 bases from J; junction bases left unmatched: 16. Germline CDR1 MGHDK, CDR2 SYGVNS. The CDR3 DNA follows: TGTGCCACCGTTGGACAGGGGAAGATGACCTACACAGATACGCAGTATTTT. As protein: CATVGQGKMTYTDTQYF.

V usage is TRBV6-1 and J usage is TRBJ1-4, with D possibly being TRBD1 (5 bases). Per the germline V gene, CDR1 is MNHNS and CDR2 is SASEGT. V lost 0 bases and J 7 bases, leaving 12 bases between the germline ends. The CDR3 covers 15 residues. The CDR3, as DNA: TGTGCCAGCAGTGAAGCGATGGGGGGAACTGAAAAACTGTTTTTT. This translates into CASSEAMGGTEKLFF.

This chain uses TRBV10-1 with TRBJ2-7, with D perhaps TRBD1 (6 bases). The CDR3 runs 14 residues. Trimming cost V 0 bases and J 2 bases, with 8 bases left between them. CDR1 is WNHNN and CDR2 is SYGVQD in the germline V gene (reference sequence). The CDR3 DNA reads as TGCGCCAGCAGTGAGTCCACAGGGACCTACGAGCAGTACTTC. It specifies CASSESTGTYEQYF.

The chain links TRBV27 to TRBJ2-2; TRBD2 agrees at 10 bases. The CDR3 consists of 16 residues. Per germline, CDR1 MNHEY and CDR2 SMNVEV (reference sequence). V shed 6 bases and J 6 bases; nucleotides not matched to a gene: 10. This chain's CDR3 is CASRPTSGNVAGELFF. The CDR3 DNA is TGTGCCAGCAGGCCCACTAGCGGGAACGTGGCCGGGGAGCTGTTTTTT.